The 27 T cell receptor beta chains presented below share a single source sample, sequenced in a study of human T cells and chemical hapten exposure. This sample's time point: pre-sensitization, week 0. Treatment denoted: therapeutic diphenylcyclopropenone sensitization with weekly scalp DPC. TCRdb redid the calling of the RACE reads with MiXCR, one entry per CDR3 protein. The sample comprises about 110,000 distinct CDR3 sequences, around 12% of which are singletons, and over 1.5% rests with the top ten. The material sequenced was whole blood, taken in connection with sensitization to the hapten diphenylcyclopropenone (DPC). Receptor source: a woman aged 50 to 60 with alopecia areata. Some clones in this sample may be carry-over from other donors' samples.

This clonotype was counted many times. The chain couples TRBV7-9 to TRBJ1-1, with 12 positions matching TRBD1. The CDR3 covers 21 residues. V trimming: 1 base; J trimming: 0 bases; junction bases outside the gene matches: 15. Germline CDR1 SEHNR, CDR2 FQNEAQ (reference sequence). CDR3 DNA: TGTGCCAGCAGCTTAGTGTGGGGACAGGGGGCAAACCCCACTATGAACACTGAAGCTTTCTTT. It codes for CASSLVWGQGANPTMNTEAFF.

Only a few counts were recorded for this clonotype. The chain joins TRBV20-1 to TRBJ2-4; weak D call: TRBD1 (5 bases). Trimming cost V 4 bases and J 0 bases, with 16 bases left between them. The CDR3 sequence is 16 residues long. CDR1 DFQATT and CDR2 SNEGSKA come from the germline V gene (reference sequence). The CDR3 loop reads CSAIDSGRAAKNIQYF. DNA for the CDR3: TGCAGTGCTATCGACTCGGGCAGGGCAGCCAAAAACATTCAGTACTTC.

The chain has TRBV28 and TRBJ1-2; no clear D. V gave up 5 bases and J gave up 4 bases, with 11 bases separating them. CDR1 is MDHEN, CDR2 SYDVKM, per germline. CDR3 length: 13 residues. The CDR3 sequence is CASSPQTTYGYTF. DNA for the CDR3: TGTGCCAGCAGTCCACAAACCACCTATGGCTACACCTTC.

V gene TRBV4-1 combines with J gene TRBJ1-3; D not certain. The CDR3 has 14 residues. V dropped 6 bases and J dropped 1 base, with 10 bases sitting between them. CDR1 is MGHRA, CDR2 YSYEKL, per germline. This CDR3 reads CASRKGNSGNTIYF. The CDR3 region has the DNA TGCGCCAGCAGGAAGGGTAATTCTGGAAACACCATATATTTT.

This sequence joins TRBV5-6 and TRBJ2-5; D call uncertain. Germline CDR1 and CDR2: SGHDT and YYEEEE. The V gene lost 0 bases and the J gene lost 5 bases, with 14 bases spanning the gap. This CDR3 has 15 residues. DNA for the CDR3: TGTGCCAGCAGCTTGGCTCTTTCAGAGGCCGAGACCCAGTACTTC. Translating it yields CASSLALSEAETQYF.

In this sample, this clonotype turned up a few times. This chain joins TRBV29-1 and TRBJ1-1; no definite D call. Germline lookup yields CDR1 SQVTM and CDR2 ANQGSEA. This CDR3 is built from 11 residues. V lost 6 bases and J 0 bases, leaving 5 bases between the germline ends. The CDR3 DNA is TGCAGCGTAGTACTGAACACTGAAGCTTTCTTT. Translating gives CSVVLNTEAFF.

The chain combines TRBV7-2 with TRBJ2-3, with 12 bases that match TRBD2. The CDR3 contains 17 residues. Germline V gives CDR1 SGHTA, CDR2 FQGNSA. J was trimmed by 5 bases and V by 1 base; bases with no gene match: 7. CDR3 loop: CASSLGRLAGDGDTQYF. The CDR3 DNA follows: TGTGCCAGCAGCTTAGGTAGACTAGCGGGAGATGGAGATACGCAGTATTTT.

Only a few counts were recorded for this clonotype. CDR3 protein: CASRTLSYEQYF. The CDR3 region has the DNA TGTGCCAGCAGAACGCTCTCCTACGAGCAGTACTTC. The J gene is TRBJ2-7, the V gene TRBV28, with D unclear. Germline V gene lookup returns CDR1 MDHEN and CDR2 SYDVKM. This CDR3 comprises 12 residues. V shed 6 bases and J shed 0 bases, with 6 bases lying between them.

This clonotype has only a few counts. V gene TRBV28 combines with J gene TRBJ2-4; D uncertain. CDR3 length equals 12 residues. CDR1 and CDR2 from the germline V gene are MDHEN and SYDVKM. V was cut by 5 bases and J by 9 bases, with 11 bases left in between. CDR3 in amino acids: CASSPQVSIQYF. In nucleotides, the CDR3 is TGTGCCAGCAGTCCGCAGGTGTCCATTCAGTACTTC.

This clonotype was counted only a few times. V and J are TRBV6-5 and TRBJ1-2; the D is unclear. V lost 6 bases and J lost 6, with 11 bases in between. The CDR3 has 12 amino acids. Germline lookup yields CDR1 MNHEY and CDR2 SVGAGI. The CDR3 is CASRGPGNGYTF. The CDR3 DNA reads as TGTGCCAGCAGGGGTCCCGGCAATGGCTACACCTTC.

This clonotype was seen repeatedly, ten times or more. The CDR3 here is CSASHPGGGNTIYF. In DNA form, the CDR3 reads TGCAGTGCTAGCCACCCCGGCGGTGGAAACACCATATATTTT. This rearrangement joins TRBV20-1 to TRBJ1-3, with unresolved D. The CDR3 has 14 residues. The germline V gene encodes CDR1 DFQATT and CDR2 SNEGSKA (reference sequence). The germline V and J ends were trimmed by 3 bases and 3 bases, with 12 bases remaining between them.

The V call is TRBV28, the J call TRBJ2-6, with D perhaps matching TRBD1 (7 bases). The length of the CDR3 is 15 residues. V lost 5 bases to trimming and J lost 4 bases, with 12 bases between them. Germline V gene lookup returns CDR1 MDHEN and CDR2 SYDVKM. CDR3 in DNA: TGTGCCAGCAGTCCCAGGGGGGCAGGGGCCAACGTCCTGACTTTC. Translation gives CASSPRGAGANVLTF.

The rearrangement uses TRBV3-1 and TRBJ2-1; tentative D call: TRBD2 (6 bases). The CDR3 has 15 residues. Trimming cost V 1 base and J 12 bases, with 19 bases left between them. Germline V lookup: CDR1 LGHDT, CDR2 YNNKEL (reference sequence). The CDR3 DNA is TGTGCCAGCAGCCAAGCGGGAGATCACCCAATATCGCAGTTCTTC. It translates to CASSQAGDHPISQFF.

This clonotype was detected a few times. The chain links TRBV7-9 to TRBJ1-5; no reliable D call. Trimming cost V 0 bases and J 4 bases, with 7 bases left between them. Germline V gene sequence: CDR1 SEHNR, CDR2 FQNEAQ (reference sequence). The CDR3 has 14 amino acids. CDR3 nucleotides: TGTGCCAGCAGCTTAGCGCTACCGAATCAGCCCCAGCATTTT. Amino acid sequence: CASSLALPNQPQHF.

The chain has TRBV7-6 and TRBJ1-1; D unresolved. The V and J ends lost 3 bases and 11 bases respectively, with 19 bases between them. The CDR3 is 14 residues long. The germline V gene has CDR1 SGHVS and CDR2 FNYEAQ. The CDR3 coding sequence is TGTGCCAGCAGCTTTACGACGCCCGAGACACCGGCTTTCTTT. It encodes CASSFTTPETPAFF.

This clonotype was observed many times. The chain joins TRBV7-9 to TRBJ2-1; D may be TRBD1 (5 bases). CDR3 size: 16 residues. The V and J ends lost 5 bases and 4 bases respectively, with 18 bases between them. CDR1 and CDR2 from the germline V gene are SEHNR and FQNEAQ (reference sequence). The CDR3 coding sequence is TGTGCCAGCAGCCAATCGACAGTTAAGGGTTACAATGAGCAGTTCTTC. It encodes CASSQSTVKGYNEQFF. Filled out from reference TRBV7-9 and TRBJ2-1, the complete variable domain reads DTGVSQNPRHKITKRGQNVTFRCDPISEHNRLYWYRQTLGQGPEFLTYFQNEAQLEKSRLLSDRFSAERPKGSFSTLEIQRTEQGDSAMYLCASSQSTVKGYNEQFFGPGTRLTVL.

This clonotype was observed a few times. The rearrangement links TRBV7-6 to TRBJ1-5; 8 nucleotides line up with TRBD1. With 5 bases clipped from V and 1 base from J, the junction kept 4 bases outside the gene matches. The CDR3 runs 15 residues. Germline V lookup: CDR1 SGHVS, CDR2 FNYEAQ. CDR3 sequence (DNA): TGTGCCAGCAGCCCGACAGGGGAAAGCAATCAGCCCCAGCATTTT. Its translation is CASSPTGESNQPQHF.

The chain combines TRBV21-1 with TRBJ2-7; TRBD1 is the table's D call and was not checked against the DNA. TRBV21-1 is marked as a pseudogene. The CDR3 runs to 13 residues. CDR3 loop: CASSKIGANEQYF. DNA of the CDR3: TGTGCCAGCAGCAAAATTGGGGCCAACGAGCAGTACTTC.

In this sample, this clonotype turned up a few times. The CDR3 loop is CSVVGGTTETQYF. The DNA of the CDR3 is TGCAGCGTTGTAGGTGGAACTACAGAGACCCAGTACTTC. The rearrangement joins TRBV29-1 to TRBJ2-5, with D hard to call. Looked up from germline, CDR1 is SQVTM and CDR2 is ANQGSEA. The CDR3 sequence is 13 residues long. V lost 4 bases, J lost 4 bases, and 13 bases lay in between.

This clonotype has only a few counts. J is TRBJ2-1 and V is TRBV29-1; D remains unclear. V was shortened by 7 bases and J by 0 bases, with 10 bases between the two germline ends. Germline V gene sequence: CDR1 SQVTM, CDR2 ANQGSEA. This CDR3 has 13 amino acids. The chain's CDR3 is CSGCRDSYNEQFF. The DNA of the CDR3 is TGCAGCGGGTGCAGAGACTCCTACAATGAGCAGTTCTTC.

This clonotype was observed a handful of times. V gene TRBV2 combines with J gene TRBJ2-5, with 11 nucleotides matching TRBD2. Per the germline V gene, CDR1 is SNHLY and CDR2 is FYNNEI. The V gene end was trimmed by 4 bases and the J gene end by 9 bases; junction bases not matched to a gene: 10. The CDR3 runs to 15 residues. The CDR3 DNA follows: TGTGCCAGCAGTGCCGGGACTAGCGGCCCGGAGGCCCAGTACTTC. It yields the protein CASSAGTSGPEAQYF.

J is TRBJ1-5 and V is TRBV20-1, with a tentative D call TRBD1 (5 bases). The CDR3 sequence is 15 residues long. Trimming took 3 bases from V and 5 from J, leaving 17 bases between them. The germline V gene has CDR1 DFQATT and CDR2 SNEGSKA (reference sequence). CDR3 DNA: TGCAGTGCTAGTTCCGTAGGGGCGCGGGATCAGCCCCAGCATTTT. The encoded protein is CSASSVGARDQPQHF.

This clonotype was observed a handful of times. The V gene is TRBV20-1, the J gene TRBJ1-2, with D uncertain. The CDR3 has 11 residues. Trimming stripped 4 bases from V and 6 bases from J, with 9 bases between. Germline lookup yields CDR1 DFQATT and CDR2 SNEGSKA (reference sequence). CDR3 in amino acids: CSATKGNGYTF. The CDR3 DNA is TGCAGTGCTACGAAGGGAAATGGCTACACCTTC.

The table lists this clonotype with a few counts. The J gene is TRBJ1-1, the V gene TRBV28, with unresolved D. The germline V and J ends were trimmed by 4 bases and 0 bases, with 3 bases remaining between them. The germline V gene has CDR1 MDHEN and CDR2 SYDVKM. The CDR3 spans 12 residues. The CDR3 DNA reads TGTGCCAGCAGTTCAGTGAACACTGAAGCTTTCTTT. This sequence encodes CASSSVNTEAFF.

J is TRBJ1-6 and V is TRBV7-2; TRBD1 might be the D (6 bases). This CDR3 has 15 amino acids. Germline lookup yields CDR1 SGHTA and CDR2 FQGNSA. Deletions cut 3 bases from V and 5 bases from J, with 11 bases between. CDR3 in DNA: TGTGCCAGCAGCTTCCGGCACAGGGATAATTCACCCCTCCACTTT. Its translation: CASSFRHRDNSPLHF.

In this sample, this clonotype turned up a few times. The V call is TRBV7-2, the J call TRBJ2-7; possibly TRBD2 for D (7 bases). In germline, CDR1 is SGHTA, CDR2 FQGNSA. The CDR3 totals 15 residues. V was trimmed by 7 bases and J by 2 bases, leaving 18 bases between them. CDR3 bases: TGTGCCAGCACCCCACGGGGCGGGGGCACCTACGAGCAGTACTTC. Protein: CASTPRGGGTYEQYF.

Only a few counts were recorded for this clonotype. The chain uses TRBV6-5 and TRBJ1-3; D is undetermined. The V end was cut by 1 base, the J end by 0 bases, with 10 bases between. The CDR3 spans 16 residues. Germline V gives CDR1 MNHEY, CDR2 SVGAGI. The CDR3 sequence: CASSYYPPTSGNTIYF. Written as DNA, the CDR3 is TGTGCCAGCAGTTACTATCCCCCGACCTCTGGAAACACCATATATTTT.